This T cell receptor (beta chain) was obtained from a study of technical replicates of blood from a handful of donors. TCRdb's copy holds only in-frame clones and misses some; the assay was immunoSEQ multiplex PCR. The sample has about 14,000 clones, under 85% seen once; the top ten hold around 11%. The CDR3 totals 13 residues. The V gene lost 6 bases and the J gene lost 2 bases, with 8 bases spanning the gap. Per germline, CDR1 KGHSH and CDR2 LQKENI. The rearrangement joins TRBV18 to TRBJ1-5, with a possible D match to TRBD1 (5 bases). This TCR was recovered from a human donor in good health. Sequenced sample: PBMCs. CDR3 protein: CASSGGGNQPQHF. The CDR3 nucleotides are TGTGCCAGCTCCGGGGGGGGCAATCAGCCCCAGCATTTT. Variable domain in full (rest from reference TRBV18 and TRBJ1-5): NAGVMQNPRHLVRRRGQEARLRCSPMKGHSHVYWYRQLPEEGLKFMVYLQKENIIDESGMPKERFSAEFPKEGPSILRIQQVVRGDSAAYFCASSGGGNQPQHFGDGTRLSIL.